This T cell receptor beta chain was recorded in a study of T cell responses to AZD1222 COVID-19 vaccine. Trimming removed 4 bases from V and 4 bases from J; junction bases left unmatched: 6. Germline CDR1 and CDR2: WSHSY and SAAADI. The CDR3 extends over 14 amino acids. Sequenced by immunoSEQ multiplex PCR; TCRdb stores in-frame clones only, minus some. The table shows approximately 82,000 clones, with approximately 91% occurring only once. The clonotype comes from an adult in good health. The chain carries TRBV10-2 and TRBJ2-7, with 8 bases identical to TRBD1. This sample comprised peripheral blood, obtained on day 0 of AZD1222 vaccination. This CDR3 is CASSVGDRLYEQYF. In nucleotides, the CDR3 is TGCGCCAGCAGTGTAGGGGACAGGCTGTACGAGCAGTACTTC.